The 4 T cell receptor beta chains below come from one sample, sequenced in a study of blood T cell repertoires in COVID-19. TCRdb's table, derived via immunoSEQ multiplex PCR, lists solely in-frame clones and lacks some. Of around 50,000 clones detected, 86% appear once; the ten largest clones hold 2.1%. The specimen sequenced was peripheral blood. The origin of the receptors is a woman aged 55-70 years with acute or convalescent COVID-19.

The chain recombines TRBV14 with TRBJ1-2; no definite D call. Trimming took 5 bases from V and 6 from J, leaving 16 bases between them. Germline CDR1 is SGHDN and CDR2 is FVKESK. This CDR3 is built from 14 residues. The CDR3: CASSTLGGPHGYTF. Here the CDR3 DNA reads TGTGCCAGCAGCACCTTAGGAGGACCGCATGGCTACACCTTC.

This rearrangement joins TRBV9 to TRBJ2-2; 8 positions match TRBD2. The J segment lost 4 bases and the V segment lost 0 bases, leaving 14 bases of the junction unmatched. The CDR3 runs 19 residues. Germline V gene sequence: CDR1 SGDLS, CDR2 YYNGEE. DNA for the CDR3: TGTGCCAGCAGCGTAGATCCCCGGGAGGGCCTAAGTCGCACCGGGGAGCTGTTTTTT. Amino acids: CASSVDPREGLSRTGELFF.

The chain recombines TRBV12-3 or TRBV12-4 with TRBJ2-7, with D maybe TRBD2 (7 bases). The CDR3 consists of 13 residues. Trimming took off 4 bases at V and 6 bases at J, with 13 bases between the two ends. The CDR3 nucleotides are TGTGCCAGCAGTTCGGGGGGCCACTTCGAGCAGTACTTC. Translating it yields CASSSGGHFEQYF.

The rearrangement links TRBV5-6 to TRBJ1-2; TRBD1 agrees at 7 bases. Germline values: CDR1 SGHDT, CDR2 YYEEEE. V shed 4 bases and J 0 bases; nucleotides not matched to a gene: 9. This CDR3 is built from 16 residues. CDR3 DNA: TGTGCCAGCAGCCCGGGGACAGCCAGAGCTAACTATGGCTACACCTTC. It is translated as CASSPGTARANYGYTF. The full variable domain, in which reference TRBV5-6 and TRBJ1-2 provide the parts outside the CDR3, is DAGVTQSPTHLIKTRGQQVTLRCSPKSGHDTVSWYQQALGQGPQFIFQYYEEEERQRGNFPDRFSGHQFPNYSSELNVNALLLGDSALYLCASSPGTARANYGYTFGSGTRLTVV.